This T cell receptor (beta chain) was identified in a study of T-cell reconstitution after alpha-beta-depleted transplantation in children. Study conclusions and caveats: Newly generated T cells supplied most T-cell counts and diversity one year post-transplant.

The CDR3 sequence is 13 residues long. Details on this clonotype: Its matching antigen is unknown. Germline and junction disagree at one end, which may indicate a read error.

Preparing the TCRbeta library involved the use of unique molecular identifiers. TCRdb re-called the PCR reads through MiXCR, storing one row per CDR3 protein. Here the sample spans some 310,000 distinct CDR3 sequences, roughly 21% being singletons. Sequencing was performed on PBMCs, mostly from graft donor cells, taken 180 days after TCRalphabeta/CD19-depleted stem cell transplant. This TCR was sampled from a male patient aged 10-17 years who had a stem cell transplant for acute lymphoblastic leukemia, so the T cells may come from the graft donor. The rearrangement links TRBV12-3 or TRBV12-4 to TRBJ2-1; tentatively, D is TRBD2 (6 bases). CDR3 bases: TGTGCCAGCAATTTAGACCGGGAGTGGGAGCAGTTCTTC. This codes for CASNLDREWEQFF.